This T cell receptor (beta chain) originates from a study of cytomegalovirus exposure and HLA in healthy donors. Among the donors, all were healthy bone marrow donors. V was pared by 4 bases and J by 2 bases, with 11 bases of the junction left unmatched. CDR3 size: 16 residues. The germline CDR1 and CDR2 sequences are LNHDA and SQIVND (reference sequence). 60 Vbeta and 13 Jbeta primers were used in PCR. Clones were read by immunoSEQ multiplex PCR, and TCRdb kept only the in-frame ones, dropping some. The sample contains 120,000 to 150,000 clones, around 90% of which appear only once. Notes on the study in general: Relative to the roughly 700-donor mean, N-insertions were reportedly fewer in an Asian-associated ancestry cluster in a later analysis. By HLA locus, TCR association rates varied in a later analysis, with DRB1 showing the most and HLA-C the fewest. Researchers reported in a later analysis that a missense DCLRE1C variant was tied to TCR beta V- and J-gene trimming.

Note on this clone: Its antigen is unknown.

The sample consisted of PBMCs. The chain combines TRBV19 with TRBJ2-7, with TRBD1 identical over 7 bases. This TCR derives from a woman in her 40s in good health and CMV-seronegative. This chain's CDR3 is CASSTYPGQTTYEQYF. The CDR3 nucleotides are TGTGCCAGTAGTACGTACCCGGGACAGACTACCTACGAGCAGTACTTC. Using reference TRBV19 and TRBJ2-7 for the parts outside the CDR3, the full variable domain is DGGITQSPKYLFRKEGQNVTLSCEQNLNHDAMYWYRQDPGQGLRLIYYSQIVNDFQKGDIAEGYSVSREKKESFPLTVTSAQKNPTAFYLCASSTYPGQTTYEQYFGPGTRLTVT.